The rows below give T cell receptor beta chains drawn from one sample of a study of beta chain features in type 1 diabetes. The assay was immunoSEQ multiplex PCR, and TCRdb's table has in-frame clones only and misses some. The table records tens of thousands of clones, 66% of them present only once. Material: Tregs from blood. The receptors were gathered from a woman between 18 and 29 years old with type 1 diabetes. The CDR3 runs from the conserved cysteine through the conserved F or W. A D gene is named only where the DNA matches it firmly. Expanded clones are given a class, and other clones once, few, many or no size at all.

V	size	J	D	DNA	CDR3
TRBV19	.	TRBJ1-3	.	TGTGCCAGTAGTCCACGGGAGACCTCTGGAAACACCATATATTTT	CASSPRETSGNTIYF
TRBV7-9	once	TRBJ1-6	.	TGTGCCAGCAGCTCGGCAGCGGCCTATAATTCACCCCTCCACTTT	CASSSAAAYNSPLHF
TRBV25-1	once	TRBJ2-2	TRBD1	TGTGCCAGCAGTGACGGACAGGGGAGGGGGGAGCTGTTTTTT	CASSDGQGRGELFF
TRBV7-6	.	TRBJ2-2	TRBD1	TGTGCCAGCAGCGAACGGACAGGGGGTACCGGGGAGCTGTTTTTT	CASSERTGGTGELFF
TRBV10-2	.	TRBJ2-7	TRBD1	TGCGCCAGCACACCACAGGGGATCTACGAGCAGTACTTC	CASTPQGIYEQYF
TRBV7-9	few	TRBJ1-1	TRBD1	TGTGCCAGCAGCTTCCGACAGGGTCGGGCCACTGAAGCTTTCTTT	CASSFRQGRATEAFF
TRBV5-6	.	TRBJ1-5	.	TGTGCCAGCAGCTTGGCACAGAATAGCAATCAGCCCCAGCATTTT	CASSLAQNSNQPQHF
TRBV7-8	.	TRBJ1-2	TRBD1	TGTGCCAGCAGCTTAGTGGGACAGGGATCGACTAACTATGGCTACACCTTC	CASSLVGQGSTNYGYTF
TRBV28	few	TRBJ2-5	TRBD1	TGTGCCAGCAGTTCCTCTGGACAGGGCTTGAAGACCCAGTACTTC	CASSSSGQGLKTQYF
TRBV10-3	.	TRBJ1-5	.	TGTGCCATCAGTGAGTCCGGTTGGCAGGCCTCCGCGCCCCAGCATTTT	CAISESGWQASAPQHF
TRBV5-1	.	TRBJ2-7	.	TGCGCCAGCAGCTCGACGGGTCCTACCTACGAGCAGTACTTC	CASSSTGPTYEQYF
TRBV7-2	.	TRBJ2-7	.	TGTGCCAGCAGCTTAGCCAGGGCCCACGAGCAGTACTTC	CASSLARAHEQYF